A selection of T cell receptor beta chains follows, all from one sample in a study of shared clonotypes between healthy human individuals. Profiling relied on immunoSEQ multiplex PCR, and the TCRdb table lists in-frame clones only, not all of them. The sample holds approximately 940,000 clones, 76% seen once. Sequencing was done on a sample of memory CD4+ T cells sorted from blood. These receptors were collected from a man aged 18 to 29 in good health. CDR3s include the opening cysteine and the closing phenylalanine or tryptophan. A D gene is named only where the DNA matches it firmly. The size field is filled for only some rows; it gives once, few, many or a size class.

NA	TRBV2	TRBD1	TRBJ2-2	CASTDRASTGELFF	TGTGCCAGTACGGACAGGGCCTCCACCGGGGAGCTGTTTTTT
NA	TRBV7-9	TRBD1	TRBJ2-2	CASSYGTGFTGELFF	TGTGCCAGCAGCTACGGGACAGGGTTCACCGGGGAGCTGTTTTTT
NA	TRBV2	TRBD2	TRBJ2-7	CASTELSGGSYEQYF	TGTGCCAGCACCGAGCTGAGCGGGGGATCCTACGAGCAGTACTTC
NA	TRBV30	NA	TRBJ2-3	CAWSVNTDTQYF	TGTGCCTGGAGTGTAAACACAGATACGCAGTATTTT
NA	TRBV10-3	NA	TRBJ2-3	CAISDRTASTDTQYF	TGTGCCATCAGTGACCGGACAGCTAGCACAGATACGCAGTATTTT
NA	TRBV7-2	NA	TRBJ2-5	CASSSSFKETQYF	TGTGCCAGCAGCTCGTCCTTCAAAGAGACCCAGTACTTC
once	TRBV6-1	NA	TRBJ2-5	CASTRASGETQYF	TGTGCCAGCACGAGGGCCAGCGGAGAGACCCAGTACTTC
once	TRBV10-3	TRBD2	TRBJ2-3	CAITSPSGGNTDTQYF	TGTGCCATCACCTCCCCTAGCGGGGGTAACACAGATACGCAGTATTTT
NA	TRBV7-8	TRBD2	TRBJ2-3	CASSSAGGRTDTQYF	TGTGCCAGCAGCTCAGCGGGGGGGCGCACAGATACGCAGTATTTT
NA	TRBV10-1	NA	TRBJ1-1	CASSERLNTEAFF	TGCGCCAGCAGTGAAAGGCTGAACACTGAAGCTTTCTTT
few	TRBV5-1	NA	TRBJ2-7	CASSSNFRGSYEQYF	TGCGCCAGCAGCTCCAATTTCAGGGGTTCCTACGAGCAGTACTTC
NA	TRBV18	NA	TRBJ1-3	CASSRYSGVSGNTIYF	TGTGCCAGCTCACGATACTCGGGGGTCTCTGGAAACACCATATATTTT
many	TRBV27	NA	TRBJ2-7	CASGRDRAVVF	TGTGCCAGCGGAAGGGATCGGGCGGTGGTTTTC
few	TRBV10-3	NA	TRBJ1-1	CAISQGLNTEAFF	TGTGCCATCAGCCAGGGCCTGAACACTGAAGCTTTCTTT
NA	TRBV10-3	NA	TRBJ2-5	CAISESGTASETQYF	TGTGCCATCAGTGAGTCTGGGACTGCCTCAGAGACCCAGTACTTC
once	TRBV29-1	TRBD2	TRBJ2-1	CSSLGAGGGYNEQFF	TGCAGCTCCCTTGGTGCGGGAGGGGGATACAATGAGCAGTTCTTC
NA	TRBV5-1	TRBD1	TRBJ1-1	CASSSFPGQGNTEAFF	TGCGCCAGCAGCTCTTTTCCGGGACAGGGGAACACTGAAGCTTTCTTT
NA	TRBV19	NA	TRBJ2-3	CASSIGRGLVSPTDTQYF	TGTGCCAGTAGTATTGGACGGGGGCTGGTAAGTCCCACAGATACGCAGTATTTT
NA	TRBV5-6	NA	TRBJ1-5	CASSRGDRSNQPQHF	TGTGCCAGCAGCCGGGGTGACAGGAGCAATCAGCCCCAGCATTTT
few	TRBV14	NA	TRBJ2-7	CASSQPTTKQYF	TGTGCCAGCAGCCAACCAACTACGAAGCAGTACTTC
once	TRBV5-1	NA	TRBJ1-1	CASSLFTGTVNTEAFF	TGCGCCAGCAGCTTATTTACCGGGACCGTGAACACTGAAGCTTTCTTT
NA	TRBV5-8	NA	TRBJ2-5	CASSPAHVWGRETQYF	TGTGCCAGCAGCCCGGCCCATGTGTGGGGGCGGGAGACCCAGTACTTC
NA	TRBV10-3	TRBD2	TRBJ2-5	CAIGTSGLQETQYF	TGTGCCATCGGGACTAGCGGGCTCCAAGAGACCCAGTACTTC
NA	TRBV11-2	NA	TRBJ2-7	CASSLGRGWFYEQYF	TGTGCCAGCAGCTTAGGAAGAGGCTGGTTCTACGAGCAGTACTTC
many	TRBV5-4	TRBD1	TRBJ1-6	CASSLAGQSSYNSPLHF	TGTGCCAGCAGCTTGGCGGGACAGAGCTCCTATAATTCACCCCTCCACTTT
NA	TRBV6-1	NA	TRBJ1-2	CASSEGPYGYTF	TGTGCCAGCAGTGAAGGGCCCTATGGCTACACCTTC
once	TRBV5-1	TRBD2	TRBJ2-1	CASSPTSGSYNEQFF	TGCGCCAGCAGCCCCACTAGCGGCTCCTACAATGAGCAGTTCTTC
NA	TRBV7-8	NA	TRBJ2-1	CASRSGERNNEQFF	TGTGCCAGCAGGTCAGGAGAGCGAAACAATGAGCAGTTCTTC
NA	TRBV18	NA	TRBJ1-1	CASSPITWGVTEAFF	TGTGCCAGCTCACCTATAACCTGGGGGGTGACTGAAGCTTTCTTT
NA	TRBV12-5	NA	TRBJ2-2	CASPPPGTVNTGELFF	TGTGCTAGCCCCCCGCCCGGGACTGTAAACACCGGGGAGCTGTTTTTT
NA	TRBV9	TRBD2	TRBJ2-7	CASSRGGQTYEQYF	TGTGCCAGCAGCCGCGGGGGGCAGACCTACGAGCAGTACTTC
NA	TRBV5-5	TRBD1	TRBJ1-1	CASSSGQTNTEAFF	TGTGCCAGCAGCTCGGGACAGACGAACACTGAAGCTTTCTTT
NA	TRBV4-1	NA	TRBJ2-4	CASSQDPGVSGDKNIQYF	TGCGCCAGCAGCCAAGATCCGGGGGTCAGTGGGGACAAAAACATTCAGTACTTC
NA	TRBV19	NA	TRBJ2-3	CASGGGMGDTQYF	TGTGCCAGTGGCGGCGGGATGGGGGATACGCAGTATTTT
NA	TRBV7-8	TRBD1	TRBJ1-3	CASSLGQASSGNTIYF	TGTGCCAGCAGCTTGGGACAGGCGAGCTCTGGAAACACCATATATTTT
NA	TRBV5-4	TRBD2	TRBJ2-3	CATQKRGGTDTQYF	TGTGCCACCCAGAAGCGGGGGGGGACAGATACGCAGTATTTT
NA	TRBV5-1	NA	TRBJ1-4	CASSLVATGQNEKLFF	TGCGCCAGCAGCTTGGTGGCGACAGGACAAAATGAAAAACTGTTTTTT
NA	TRBV4-1	TRBD1	TRBJ2-3	CASSQTGGYTDTQYF	TGCGCCAGCAGCCAAACAGGGGGTTACACAGATACGCAGTATTTT
few	TRBV9	NA	TRBJ2-5	CASSVRGAETQYF	TGTGCCAGCAGCGTAAGAGGGGCAGAGACCCAGTACTTC
NA	TRBV2	NA	TRBJ2-7	CASSDWYLNYEQYF	TGTGCCAGCAGTGACTGGTACCTGAACTACGAGCAGTACTTC
NA	TRBV30	NA	TRBJ1-5	CAWSVRGDEPQHF	TGTGCCTGGAGTGTACGAGGGGACGAGCCCCAGCATTTT
NA	TRBV10-1	TRBD1	TRBJ2-7	CATQQGAEVGRKYF	TGCGCCACCCAACAGGGGGCCGAGGTGGGGCGAAAGTACTTC
NA	TRBV28	TRBD2	TRBJ2-7	CASSFGGGLHEQYF	TGTGCCAGCAGTTTTGGGGGGGGTTTGCATGAGCAGTACTTC
NA	TRBV6-5	TRBD1	TRBJ2-7	CASRFTGTGFGEQYF	TGTGCCAGCAGATTTACCGGGACAGGGTTCGGCGAGCAGTACTTC
NA	TRBV5-4	NA	TRBJ2-7	CASSLDAGRKYF	TGTGCCAGCAGCTTGGATGCGGGGCGTAAGTACTTC
NA	TRBV4-1	NA	TRBJ2-7	CASSPNPGTSIYEQYF	TGCGCCAGCAGCCCAAACCCCGGGACGTCGATCTACGAGCAGTACTTC
NA	TRBV7-8	NA	TRBJ2-3	CASAPTTGADTQYF	TGTGCCAGCGCCCCGACGACGGGAGCCGATACGCAGTATTTT
NA	TRBV19	TRBD2	TRBJ2-1	CASSIVLAGSNEQFF	TGTGCCAGTAGTATTGTACTAGCGGGATCCAATGAGCAGTTCTTC
NA	TRBV5-1	TRBD1	TRBJ1-2	CASSLTTGLRVMGYGYTF	TGCGCCAGCAGCTTAACGACAGGGTTAAGGGTGATGGGGTATGGCTACACCTTC
NA	TRBV5-1	NA	TRBJ2-7	CASSWGPSAISYEQYF	TGCGCCAGCAGCTGGGGGCCGTCCGCGATCTCCTACGAGCAGTACTTC
few	TRBV6-1	TRBD1	TRBJ2-1	CASSESQGAYNEQFF	TGTGCCAGCAGTGAAAGCCAGGGGGCCTACAATGAGCAGTTCTTC
NA	TRBV7-2	TRBD1	TRBJ2-2	CASSGQGLTGELFF	TGTGCCAGCAGCGGACAGGGCTTAACCGGGGAGCTGTTTTTT
NA	TRBV5-1	NA	TRBJ1-1	CASSLSRDTEAFF	TGCGCCAGCAGCTTGTCAAGAGACACTGAAGCTTTCTTT
NA	TRBV27	NA	TRBJ1-6	CASSSLRRVSPLHF	TGTGCCAGCAGTTCCCTCCGGCGGGTTTCACCCCTCCACTTT
NA	TRBV4-1	NA	TRBJ2-7	CASSVGQTTYEQYF	TGCGCCAGCAGCGTCGGACAGACAACATACGAGCAGTACTTC
NA	TRBV19	TRBD1	TRBJ1-1	CASSTIAYRGMGTEAFF	TGTGCCAGTAGTACCATCGCTTACAGGGGAATGGGAACTGAAGCTTTCTTT
NA	TRBV6-1	NA	TRBJ1-5	CASSQGTDSNQPQHF	TGTGCCAGCAGTCAAGGGACGGATAGCAATCAGCCCCAGCATTTT